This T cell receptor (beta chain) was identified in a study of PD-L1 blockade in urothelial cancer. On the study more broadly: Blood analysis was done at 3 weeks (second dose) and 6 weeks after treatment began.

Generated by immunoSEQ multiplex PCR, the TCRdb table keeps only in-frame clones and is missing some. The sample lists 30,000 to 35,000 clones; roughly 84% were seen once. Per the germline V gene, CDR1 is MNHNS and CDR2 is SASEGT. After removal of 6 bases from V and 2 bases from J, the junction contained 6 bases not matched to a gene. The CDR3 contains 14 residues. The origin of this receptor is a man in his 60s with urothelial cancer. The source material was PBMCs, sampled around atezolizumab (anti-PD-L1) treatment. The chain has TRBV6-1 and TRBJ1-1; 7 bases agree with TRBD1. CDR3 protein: CASRRDRDNTEAFF. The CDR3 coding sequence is TGTGCCAGCAGACGAGACAGGGACAACACTGAAGCTTTCTTT.